Listed below are T cell receptor beta chains from one sample, sequenced in a study of vaccination effects on CD4 cells after COVID-19. Only in-frame clones appear in the TCRdb table, and some are missing; sequencing was by immunoSEQ multiplex PCR. This sample has under 40,000 clones, with about 80% found just once. Their specific antigens are unknown. The sample was CD4+ T cells from PBMCs cultured with HCoV-NL63 spike peptides, taken after COVID-19 vaccination. The receptor source for this set is a human donor who received a COVID-19 vaccine. Some clones in this sample may be carry-over from other donors' samples. Both conserved end residues are part of each CDR3. Each record gives: J gene, V gene, clone size, CDR3 length, D gene, CDR3 protein, CDR3 DNA. The D gene is left open where the match is weak. Rows give clone size only sometimes, using once, few, many, or a class for an expanded clone.

>TRBJ2-4|TRBV4-1|.|14|.
CASSQPPRKNIQYF
TGCGCCAGCAGCCAACCCCCCAGGAAAAACATTCAGTACTTC
>TRBJ2-1|TRBV6-4|.|12|.
CASSDRSGEWFF
TGTGCCAGCAGTGACCGGTCAGGGGAGTGGTTCTTC
>TRBJ1-5|TRBV6-5|few|16|TRBD1
CASSSLGQGGNQPQHF
TGTGCCAGCAGTTCGCTGGGACAGGGAGGCAATCAGCCCCAGCATTTT
>TRBJ2-1|TRBV6-1|.|16|.
CASSEATTITYNEQFF
TGTGCCAGCAGTGAAGCGACCACCATCACCTACAATGAGCAGTTCTTC
>TRBJ1-4|TRBV7-2|.|12|.
CASSLGGGKLFF
TGTGCCAGCAGCTTAGGCGGGGGAAAACTGTTTTTT
>TRBJ1-2|TRBV5-1|.|15|TRBD1
CASSLLGQGDHGYTF
TGCGCCAGCAGCTTATTAGGACAGGGGGATCATGGCTACACCTTC
>TRBJ2-5|TRBV5-5|.|15|.
CASSLVTPYQETQYF
TGTGCCAGCAGCTTGGTGACACCCTACCAAGAGACCCAGTACTTC
>TRBJ2-1|TRBV4-3|.|15|TRBD1
CASSPSGTGTGEQFF
TGCGCCAGCAGCCCCTCGGGGACAGGGACTGGTGAGCAGTTCTTC
>TRBJ2-1|TRBV4-1|.|17|TRBD2
CASSALGLAGLSDEQFF
TGCGCCAGCAGCGCGCTGGGACTAGCGGGGCTATCAGATGAGCAGTTCTTC
>TRBJ2-5|TRBV7-2|once|14|.
CASSPDPARETQYF
TGTGCCAGCAGCCCCGACCCCGCTCGGGAGACCCAGTACTTC
>TRBJ1-1|TRBV6-2/TRBV6-3|once|14|.
CASSYGGAWTEAFF
TGTGCCAGCAGTTACGGTGGGGCATGGACTGAAGCTTTCTTT
>TRBJ2-5|TRBV7-9|.|14|.
CASSLQDPQETQYF
TGTGCCAGCAGCTTACAAGACCCTCAAGAGACCCAGTACTTC
>TRBJ2-1|TRBV4-1|.|13|.
CASSQGLVGEQFF
TGCGCCAGCAGCCAAGGACTAGTGGGTGAGCAGTTCTTC
>TRBJ1-1|TRBV6-6|.|13|.
CASSQTRNTEAFF
TGTGCCAGCAGCCAAACAAGGAACACTGAAGCTTTCTTT
>TRBJ2-1|TRBV5-1|.|14|TRBD1
CASSLGTAYNEQFF
TGCGCCAGCAGCCTAGGGACAGCTTACAATGAGCAGTTCTTC
>TRBJ2-3|TRBV5-6|.|15|.
CATLSRAGSTDTQYF
TGTGCCACCCTAAGCAGGGCGGGGAGCACAGATACGCAGTATTTT
>TRBJ2-3|TRBV18|.|13|.
CASSLPGTDTQYF
TGTGCCAGCTCACTTCCCGGCACAGATACGCAGTATTTT
>TRBJ1-6|TRBV5-1|.|15|TRBD1
CASSLSTGGSSPLHF
TGCGCCAGCAGCTTGTCGACAGGGGGCTCTTCACCCCTCCACTTT
>TRBJ1-6|TRBV20-1|.|17|.
CSASSGLIHLGNSPLHF
TGCAGTGCTAGTAGCGGTTTAATCCACCTAGGTAATTCACCCCTCCACTTT
>TRBJ2-5|TRBV4-1|few|17|.
CASSQPWGGRHGWTQYF
TGCGCCAGCAGCCAGCCTTGGGGTGGACGGCATGGATGGACCCAGTACTTC
>TRBJ1-3|TRBV5-1|.|15|.
CASSNKNTGGNTIYF
TGCGCCAGCAGCAACAAAAACACAGGGGGAAACACCATATATTTT
>TRBJ2-4|TRBV5-1|.|16|.
CASSLEGVLAKNIQYF
TGCGCCAGCAGCTTGGAAGGGGTCTTAGCCAAAAACATTCAGTACTTC
>TRBJ1-2|TRBV3-1/TRBV3-2|.|14|.
CASSQVEPDASYTF
TGTGCCAGCAGCCAAGTGGAACCAGACGCTAGCTACACCTTC
>TRBJ1-1|TRBV18|.|15|.
CASSYSGTSNTEAFF
TGTGCCAGCTCTTATTCCGGGACGTCGAACACTGAAGCTTTCTTT
>TRBJ1-1|TRBV29-1|.|14|TRBD1
CSVDSDRGLTEAFF
TGCAGCGTTGATTCCGACAGGGGGTTGACTGAAGCTTTCTTT
>TRBJ2-5|TRBV24-1|.|18|.
CATSDLKLGRVFQETQYF
TGTGCCACCAGTGATTTAAAACTAGGCAGGGTATTCCAAGAGACCCAGTACTTC
>TRBJ2-4|TRBV19|.|14|.
CASSMTASENIQYF
TGTGCCAGTAGTATGACGGCGTCGGAAAACATTCAGTACTTC
>TRBJ2-1|TRBV6-5|.|14|TRBD2
CASSRDGGKDEQFF
TGTGCCAGCAGCCGGGACGGGGGGAAGGATGAGCAGTTCTTC
>TRBJ1-4|TRBV10-2|.|14|.
CASSDSQFNEKLFF
TGCGCCAGCAGCGACAGCCAATTCAATGAAAAACTGTTTTTT
>TRBJ2-5|TRBV6-2/TRBV6-3|.|14|.
CASSYPGPGETQYF
TGTGCCAGCAGTTACCCAGGACCAGGAGAGACCCAGTACTTC
>TRBJ2-1|TRBV7-3|.|13|TRBD1
CASSPQGANEQFF
TGTGCCAGCAGCCCACAGGGGGCCAATGAGCAGTTCTTC
>TRBJ2-1|TRBV24-1|.|12|TRBD1
CATRDRVNEQFF
TGTGCCACCAGAGACAGGGTCAATGAGCAGTTCTTC
>TRBJ2-2|TRBV4-1|few|16|TRBD1
CASSQPLRTGIGELFF
TGCGCCAGCAGCCAACCCCTCAGGACAGGGATCGGGGAGCTGTTTTTT
>TRBJ2-5|TRBV3-1/TRBV3-2|.|15|.
CASSPIGLTQETQYF
TGTGCCAGCAGCCCAATAGGCCTTACCCAAGAGACCCAGTACTTC
>TRBJ1-2|TRBV15|.|12|.
CATSAVGYGYTF
TGTGCCACCAGCGCAGTCGGCTATGGCTACACCTTC
>TRBJ2-3|TRBV6-5|once|15|.
CASSYGQRRTDTQYF
TGTGCCAGCAGTTACGGGCAAAGACGCACAGATACGCAGTATTTT
>TRBJ2-5|TRBV7-9|few|15|.
CASSLGDIGQETQYF
TGTGCCAGCAGCTTAGGGGACATAGGCCAAGAGACCCAGTACTTC
>TRBJ1-4|TRBV19|.|17|TRBD1
CASSTSGGAATNEKLFF
TGTGCCAGTAGCACCTCAGGGGGTGCTGCGACTAATGAAAAACTGTTTTTT
>TRBJ1-2|TRBV3-1/TRBV3-2|once|12|.
CASSQSRYGYTF
TGTGCCAGCAGCCAATCCAGGTATGGCTACACCTTC
>TRBJ2-3|TRBV5-6|.|14|.
CASSFAGAGDTQYF
TGTGCCAGCAGCTTTGCCGGGGCGGGGGATACGCAGTATTTT
>TRBJ1-1|TRBV7-9|.|16|.
CASSLVGAWKNTEAFF
TGTGCCAGCAGCTTGGTGGGGGCATGGAAAAACACTGAAGCTTTCTTT
>TRBJ2-6|TRBV29-1|.|19|.
CSAVSGRGAPLSGANVLTF
TGCAGCGCGGTGAGCGGTAGAGGGGCACCCCTCTCTGGGGCCAACGTCCTGACTTTC
>TRBJ2-3|TRBV13|.|15|.
CASSPGRGNPDTQYF
TGTGCCAGCAGCCCAGGCAGGGGTAATCCAGATACGCAGTATTTT
>TRBJ2-3|TRBV6-4|few|13|.
CASSAGGTDTQYF
TGTGCCAGCAGTGCGGGGGGCACAGATACGCAGTATTTT
>TRBJ1-2|TRBV18|.|15|.
CASSPETATNYGYTF
TGTGCCAGCTCACCAGAGACAGCCACCAACTATGGCTACACCTTC
>TRBJ1-1|TRBV5-1|.|16|.
CASSLVLSLGSNEAFF
TGCGCCAGCAGCTTGGTACTCTCTTTGGGGTCCAATGAAGCTTTCTTT
>TRBJ1-2|TRBV6-5|few|13|.
CASSYSGPHGYTF
TGTGCCAGCAGTTATTCCGGACCTCATGGCTACACCTTC
>TRBJ1-2|TRBV2|.|12|.
CASSGGDYGYTF
TGTGCCAGCAGTGGGGGGGACTATGGCTACACCTTC
>TRBJ1-5|TRBV5-1|.|14|TRBD1
CASSLGTGGQPQHF
TGCGCCAGCAGCTTGGGGACAGGGGGCCAGCCCCAGCATTTT
>TRBJ1-5|TRBV21-1|.|15|.
CASSKAHGGDQPQHF
TGTGCCAGCAGCAAAGCGCATGGGGGAGACCAGCCCCAGCATTTT
>TRBJ1-2|TRBV5-1|.|15|.
CASSPGITDSYGYTF
TGCGCCAGCAGCCCGGGCATAACCGACAGCTATGGCTACACCTTC